What follows are 19 T cell receptor beta chains derived from one specimen sequenced in a study of beta chain features in type 1 diabetes. Since all of the isolated RNA was reverse transcribed, expressed TCRB transcripts were what got sequenced. Assay: immunoSEQ multiplex PCR; the TCRdb copy retains only in-frame clones and omits some. The sample carries under 500,000 clones, 30% recorded once. The sequencing sample was made of naive CD4+ T cells from blood. Receptors were obtained from a man younger than 30 in good health.

A few counts support this clone. The chain couples TRBV6-5 to TRBJ2-6; unclear D gene. This CDR3 region has 15 residues. Germline loops: CDR1 MNHEY, CDR2 SVGAGI. Trimming stripped 2 bases from V and 0 bases from J, with 5 bases between. CDR3 coding DNA: TGTGCCAGCAGTTACCGTAGCTCTGGGGCCAACGTCCTGACTTTC. Its translation is CASSYRSSGANVLTF.

This clone was seen more than once but under ten times. V is TRBV5-4 and J is TRBJ2-2; 9 nucleotides match TRBD1. The CDR3 consists of 14 residues. V dropped 4 bases and J dropped 6; count of bases not matched to a gene: 4. Germline loops: CDR1 SGHNT, CDR2 YYREEE (reference sequence). The CDR3 sequence: CASSLDRGSGELFF. CDR3 sequence (DNA): TGTGCCAGCAGCCTAGACAGGGGGTCCGGGGAGCTGTTTTTT.

This clone appeared a few times. This CDR3 is CASSPTRGAPGRWEKLFF. In DNA, the CDR3 is TGTGCCAGCAGTCCGACCCGAGGGGCCCCGGGTAGATGGGAAAAACTGTTTTTT. The gene calls are TRBV27 and TRBJ1-4; a possible D gene is TRBD1 (5 bases). This CDR3 contains 18 residues. V dropped 5 bases and J dropped 8 bases, with 27 bases sitting between them. Germline CDR1 and CDR2: MNHEY and SMNVEV (reference sequence).

The chain joins TRBV19 to TRBJ1-5; TRBD1 aligns across 7 bases. Trimming at V came to 6 bases and at J to 2 bases, leaving 7 bases not matched to a gene. Per germline, CDR1 LNHDA and CDR2 SQIVND (reference sequence). The CDR3 loop spans 15 amino acids. CDR3 in amino acids: CASSTGQERNQPQHF. As DNA, the CDR3 is TGTGCCAGTAGCACCGGACAGGAGCGCAATCAGCCCCAGCATTTT.

This clone occurred a few times. The chain has TRBV14 and TRBJ2-7; 8 nucleotides line up with TRBD2. J gave up 3 bases and V 0 bases, and 4 bases lay outside the gene matches. The germline V gene encodes CDR1 SGHDN and CDR2 FVKESK. CDR3 size: 15 residues. Here the CDR3 DNA reads TGTGCCAGCAGCCAAGACCTAGCGGGTTTCTACGAGCAGTACTTC. Its translation: CASSQDLAGFYEQYF.

This chain links TRBV13 with TRBJ2-4, with D possibly TRBD2 on 6 matching bases. The germline gives CDR1 PRHDT, CDR2 FYEKMQ (reference sequence). The CDR3 has 14 residues. Trimming took 2 bases from V and 7 from J, leaving 12 bases between them. The CDR3 is CASSLSPGGNIQYF. In DNA, the CDR3 is TGTGCCAGCAGCTTAAGTCCAGGAGGGAACATTCAGTACTTC.

The chain joins TRBV28 to TRBJ1-3, with D uncertain. V lost 7 bases to trimming and J lost 4 bases, with 14 bases between them. Per germline, CDR1 MDHEN and CDR2 SYDVKM. The CDR3 totals 14 residues. CDR3 nucleotide sequence: TGTGCCAGCACCACCTTAGGGATGGGAAACACCATATATTTT. It encodes CASTTLGMGNTIYF.

The chain carries TRBV4-1 and TRBJ2-3; D gene unclear. Germline V gene data show CDR1 as MGHRA and CDR2 as YSYEKL. V lost 2 bases and J lost 0, with 12 bases in between. The CDR3 consists of 16 residues. CDR3 in amino acids: CASSQLVQDSTDTQYF. CDR3 bases: TGCGCCAGCAGCCAACTTGTTCAGGACAGCACAGATACGCAGTATTTT.

This clone has more than one count but fewer than ten. The chain's CDR3 is CAWATLDYNEQFF. DNA for the CDR3: TGTGCCTGGGCAACGCTCGATTACAATGAGCAGTTCTTC. V is TRBV30 and J is TRBJ2-1; D not resolved. Trimming shortened V by 5 bases and J by 4 bases, and 12 bases separated the two germline ends. Germline values: CDR1 GTSNPN, CDR2 SVGIG (reference sequence). The CDR3 covers 13 residues.

Comments on this clone: Different DNA sequences within this sample yield the same CDR3. The V gene is TRBV5-1, the J gene TRBJ2-7; D ambiguous. Germline V CDR1 and CDR2: SGHRS, YFSETQ. V lost 3 bases and J 1 base, leaving 5 bases between the germline ends. This CDR3 spans 12 amino acids. The CDR3: CASSSPSYEQYF. The DNA for the CDR3 is TGCGCCAGCAGCTCTCCATCCTACGAGCAGTACTTC.

This clone was detected only a few times. The chain combines TRBV29-1 with TRBJ2-1; D might be TRBD2 (6 bases). Trimming stripped 4 bases from V and 8 bases from J, with 15 bases between. The V gene's germline CDR1 is SQVTM and CDR2 ANQGSEA. CDR3 length: 13 amino acids. The CDR3: CSVGRAASDEQFF. The CDR3 region has the DNA TGCAGCGTTGGGAGGGCCGCTAGCGATGAGCAGTTCTTC.

This clone has more than one count but fewer than ten. CDR3 sequence reads: CASSQPTAGNYGYTF. DNA of the CDR3: TGCGCCAGCAGCCAACCAACGGCAGGCAACTATGGCTACACCTTC. This sequence joins TRBV4-1 and TRBJ1-2; D is undetermined. Germline CDR1 and CDR2: MGHRA and YSYEKL. The CDR3 is made up of 15 amino acids. Trimming removed 2 bases at V and 2 bases at J, with 12 bases between.

The sample holds a few counts of this clone. This chain connects TRBV30 to TRBJ2-1; 8 bases are a match to TRBD2. There are 13 residues in the CDR3. The V and J ends lost 5 bases and 1 base, in that order; junction bases with no gene match: 1. Germline V gene sequence: CDR1 GTSNPN, CDR2 SVGIG (reference sequence). CDR3 in amino acids: CAWERESYNEQFF. The CDR3 region has the DNA TGTGCCTGGGAGCGGGAGTCCTACAATGAGCAGTTCTTC.

CDR3 nucleotides: TGCGCCAGCAGCCTGGGGACTAGCGACGAGACCCAGTACTTC. This codes for CASSLGTSDETQYF. The genes are TRBV5-1 and TRBJ2-5; 10 nucleotides agree with TRBD2. The V and J ends lost 4 bases and 5 bases, in that order; junction bases with no gene match: 5. This CDR3 is 14 amino acids long. Looked up from germline, CDR1 is SGHRS and CDR2 is YFSETQ.

The gene calls are TRBV29-1 and TRBJ2-7, with D perhaps matching TRBD2 (5 bases). Trimming pared 7 bases from V and 5 bases from J, leaving 18 bases between. CDR1 and CDR2 from the germline V gene are SQVTM and ANQGSEA. CDR3 length: 13 amino acids. The CDR3 spells CSGRSQTRNEQYF. The DNA for the CDR3 is TGCAGCGGGAGGAGCCAAACTCGAAACGAGCAGTACTTC.

V and J are TRBV6-5 and TRBJ2-1; possibly TRBD2 for D (6 bases). Germline V CDR1 and CDR2: MNHEY, SVGAGI. CDR3 length: 16 amino acids. The germline V and J ends were trimmed by 1 base and 8 bases, with 18 bases remaining between them. CDR3: CASSYYKTSRGYEQFF. Here the CDR3 DNA reads TGTGCCAGCAGTTACTATAAGACTAGTCGTGGGTATGAGCAGTTCTTC.

This rearrangement joins TRBV7-2 to TRBJ2-5, with 7 bases fitting TRBD1. The CDR3 loop spans 12 amino acids. V gave up 5 bases and J gave up 5 bases; unmatched junction bases: 2. CDR1 SGHTA and CDR2 FQGNSA come from the germline V gene. CDR3 DNA: TGTGCCAGCAGCCGACAGGGCGAGACCCAGTACTTC. Amino acids: CASSRQGETQYF.

The chain joins TRBV7-9 to TRBJ1-2, with 9 positions matching TRBD1. The CDR3 is 18 residues long. From germline, CDR1 is SEHNR and CDR2 FQNEAQ (reference sequence). V shed 0 bases and J 1 base; nucleotides not matched to a gene: 9. CDR3 nucleotides: TGTGCCAGCAGCTTAGCGACCGGGACAGGGCAACGTAACTATGGCTACACCTTC. Translating gives CASSLATGTGQRNYGYTF.

Turning to this clone: Other nucleotide sequences in the sample specify the same CDR3. The chain carries TRBV7-9 and TRBJ2-5, with TRBD1 as a possible D gene (5 bases). Trimming pared 4 bases from V and 5 bases from J, leaving 11 bases between. The CDR3 extends over 13 amino acids. The V gene's germline CDR1 is SEHNR and CDR2 FQNEAQ (reference sequence). CDR3 DNA sequence: TGTGCCAGCAGCTCTGCAGGGTCGGAGACCCAGTACTTC. This translates into CASSSAGSETQYF.